This note documents a single T cell receptor beta chain sequence. Its antigen is currently unknown. The record originates from a study of cytomegalovirus exposure and HLA in healthy donors. About the study: Genotyping of roughly 400 donors showed that over 80% belonged to the Caucasian-associated ancestry cluster. Overall study results and limits: Apart from CMV serostatus, no immune exposure information was available. Confirmation in vitro established that a few CMV-associated chains were specific for CMV antigens. Sequencing artifact likely explains a cluster of highly shared sequence variants.

The PCR contained 60 Vbeta and 13 Jbeta primers. The method was immunoSEQ multiplex PCR; TCRdb's version includes in-frame clones alone and lacks a portion of them. The sample holds around 150,000 clones, 66% seen once. The CDR3 spans 13 residues. The chain employs TRBV21-1 and TRBJ1-1; TRBD1, the D gene given by the table, was not confirmed from the DNA. TRBV21-1 is an annotated pseudogene. The sample consisted of PBMCs. The clonotype originates from a human donor in good health. CDR3 protein: CASNRQGNTEAFF. The CDR3 coding sequence is TGTGCCAGCAACCGACAGGGGAACACTGAAGCTTTCTTT.